A selection of T cell receptor beta chains follows, all from one sample in a study of OX40 agonist ivuxolimab in advanced cancers. Repertoires were generated with immunoSEQ multiplex PCR, while TCRdb's copy carries only in-frame clones and drops some. The table shows tens of thousands of clones, with about 90% occurring only once. This specimen was CD4+ or CD8+ T cells sorted from blood, taken in a trial of the OX40 agonist ivuxolimab. Receptors were obtained from an adult with an advanced solid tumor such as melanoma, head and neck, liver or kidney cancer. Each CDR3 is given with its conserved first and last residue.

v_call	j_call	cdr3_aa
TRBV9	TRBJ2-2	CASRMTGSNTGELFF
TRBV9	TRBJ1-5	CASSVGWHQPQHF
TRBV13	TRBJ1-2	CASSLRQARGYGYTF
TRBV4-2	TRBJ1-1	CASSRKNTEAFF
TRBV6-6	TRBJ2-5	CASSYSGGQETQYF
TRBV5-1	TRBJ2-2	CASSLTGTLNTGELFF
TRBV6-1	TRBJ1-6	CASSDHRDNSPLHF
TRBV27	TRBJ1-2	CASSFGTGKNYGYTF
TRBV28	TRBJ2-1	CASSSVFSGSSYNEQFF
TRBV28	TRBJ2-5	CASRQRRYQETQYF
TRBV5-1	TRBJ2-7	CASSLTGRGLGDEQYF
TRBV29-1	TRBJ2-5	CSVENGPGETQYF
TRBV11-3	TRBJ2-7	CASSFLEQYF
TRBV2	TRBJ2-7	CASRAGTVIEQYF
TRBV30	TRBJ1-6	CAWSGRTRYNSPLHF
TRBV30	TRBJ2-5	CASMRTGGVETQYF
TRBV4-1	TRBJ2-7	CASSQDGRTYEQYF
TRBV12-5	TRBJ2-7	CASGSGLSGREQYF
TRBV6-1	TRBJ1-2	CASRRWTGSSGGYTF
TRBV30	TRBJ2-6	CAWSSGGSSGANVLTF
TRBV6-6	TRBJ2-1	CASSFGRKSSYNEQFF
TRBV6-5	TRBJ1-2	CASSYSLGAGDYGYTF
TRBV6-5	TRBJ2-7	CASSYSAGAVEQYF
TRBV5-4	TRBJ1-1	CASSFSTVNTEAFF
TRBV18	TRBJ1-1	CASSPPVITFGAFF
TRBV18	TRBJ1-1	CASSPPGTGPNGAEAFF
TRBV7-3	TRBJ2-2	CASSSEGPGELFF
TRBV7-2	TRBJ2-1	CASSSRLAGDNEQFF
TRBV9	TRBJ2-1	CASSVGGFWAREGQYNEQFF
TRBV6-5	TRBJ1-3	CASSYSASGNTIYF
TRBV30	TRBJ1-1	CAWSRDTMNTEAFF
TRBV7-6	TRBJ1-5	CASSEQGASNQPQHF